Listed here are 30 T cell receptor beta chains from one sample, sequenced in a study of CD4 and CD8 cells across lung adenocarcinoma regions. MiXCR was run by TCRdb on the PCR reads, yielding one entry per CDR3 protein. This table has under 30,000 distinct CDR3 sequences, approximately 53% appearing once. The sequenced material came from CD8+ T cells from the center of a lung tumor. The origin of the receptors is a male donor with lung adenocarcinoma. The CD4 and CD8 labels of this study may be unreliable.

As concerns this clonotype: The junction departs from the called germline gene at one end, perhaps through a read error. V usage is TRBV10-3 and J usage is TRBJ2-3; unclear D gene. The CDR3 runs 11 residues. In germline, CDR1 is ENHRY, CDR2 SYGVKD. CDR3 bases: TGTGGCATCGGAAGCACAGATATTCAGTATTTC. Translated, it gives CGIGSTDIQYF.

This clonotype has a count of ten or more. The chain recombines TRBV5-1 with TRBJ2-1, with TRBD1 matching 9 bases. The germline V gene has CDR1 SGHRS and CDR2 YFSETQ. Unmatched junction bases numbered 9, after V lost 0 bases and J lost 8 bases. CDR3 length equals 16 residues. The CDR3 spells CASSLGTGTGMDEQFF. DNA of the CDR3: TGCGCCAGCAGCTTGGGAACCGGGACAGGGATGGATGAGCAGTTCTTC.

Remarks on this clonotype: One end of the junction does not line up with germline, which may come from a read error. The J gene is TRBJ2-4, the V gene TRBV10-2; no reliable D call. This CDR3 comprises 13 residues. Germline CDR1 and CDR2: WSHSY and SAAADI. The CDR3 DNA is TGCGTCTCGAGGATGTGTACCAAAGACATGCAGTATTTC. Amino acids: CVSRMCTKDMQYF.

Only a few counts were recorded for this clonotype. The chain's CDR3 is CSARFAGRGYHEQYF. The CDR3 DNA follows: TGCAGTGCGCGCTTTGCAGGCAGGGGATACCACGAGCAGTACTTC. The chain couples TRBV20-1 to TRBJ2-1; D is possibly TRBD1 (6 bases). The assigned J gene may be wrong: the sequence end matches TRBJ2-7 better. CDR3 length: 15 residues. From germline, CDR1 is DFQATT and CDR2 SNEGSKA (reference sequence).

This clonotype was seen ten or more times. This clone may be a read error of a much larger clone one base away. The V and J genes are TRBV6-1 and TRBJ2-1, with D perhaps matching TRBD1 (7 bases). This CDR3 contains 16 residues. Trimming took off 6 bases at V and 10 bases at J, with 25 bases between the two ends. Germline V lookup: CDR1 MNHNS, CDR2 SASEGT. The CDR3 region has the DNA TGTGCCAGCAGCCCACTTTTTTCGGAGGGGGCGGGGGAGCAGTTCTTC. Its translation: CASSPLFSEGAGEQFF.

This sequence joins TRBV5-4 and TRBJ2-1, with D unclear. Germline V gene lookup returns CDR1 SGHNT and CDR2 YYREEE (reference sequence). Trimming took off 4 bases at V and 4 bases at J, with 6 bases between the two ends. The CDR3 runs 12 residues. CDR3 nucleotide sequence: TGTGCCAGCAGCGAAATGTACAATGAGCAGTTCTTC. Translation gives CASSEMYNEQFF.

The V gene is TRBV6-1, the J gene TRBJ2-1; D is perhaps TRBD2 (6 bases). The DNA matches TRBJ2-7 better at its end, which makes the J call doubtful. The CDR3 runs to 14 residues. Germline V gene sequence: CDR1 MNHNS, CDR2 SASEGT. CDR3 nucleotide sequence: TGTGCCAGCAGTCAGGGACTTGGACCTACTGAGCAGTACTTC. Protein product: CASSQGLGPTEQYF.

V and J are TRBV10-2 and TRBJ2-3; D gene ambiguous. V lost 2 bases and J 12 bases, leaving 24 bases between the germline ends. In germline, CDR1 is WSHSY, CDR2 SAAADI. The CDR3 is 16 residues long. The CDR3 is CASSEPSGRPTDIQYF. Written as DNA, the CDR3 is TGCGCCAGCAGTGAGCCGTCTGGGCGACCCACAGATATTCAGTATTTT.

This clonotype was detected ten times or more. The CDR3 end shows no conserved phenylalanine or tryptophan, and so a read error is likely. The DNA is left out, because the CDR3 cannot be placed on it with certainty; the CDR3 is given as TCRdb lists it. CDR3 sequence reads: CASGDLAGVLYL. The chain is built from TRBV6-5 and TRBJ2-3; TRBD2, the D gene given by the table, was not confirmed from the DNA. The germline CDR1 and CDR2 sequences are MNHEY and SVGAGI. The CDR3 has 12 residues if both end residues are counted.

V and J are TRBV27 and TRBJ2-3, with D possibly being TRBD1 (5 bases). Trimming cost V 5 bases and J 2 bases, with 11 bases left between them. The CDR3 has 14 amino acids. Germline-derived CDR1 and CDR2 are MNHEY and SMNVEV (reference sequence). CDR3 loop: CASSEQEPTDTQYF. In nucleotides, the CDR3 is TGTGCCAGCAGTGAACAGGAACCCACAGATACGCAGTATTTT.

Sample share makes this clonotype large (0.1 to 1%). The chain links TRBV10-1 to TRBJ2-1; 10 nucleotides align to TRBD2. From germline, CDR1 is WNHNN and CDR2 SYGVQD (reference sequence). V shed 0 bases and J 5 bases; nucleotides not matched to a gene: 4. The CDR3 runs to 16 residues. CDR3 DNA sequence: TGCGCCAGCAGTGAGTCTCTAGCGGGAGAGAACAATGAGCAGTTCTTC. It yields the protein CASSESLAGENNEQFF.

This clonotype was picked up one time. The chain is built from TRBV6-1 and TRBJ2-4; D possibly corresponds to TRBD1 (5 bases). This CDR3 is built from 15 residues. V shed 3 bases and J shed 13 bases, with 22 bases lying between them. CDR1 MNHNS and CDR2 SASEGT come from the germline V gene. DNA of the CDR3: TGTGCCAGCAGTGAGGGGCCTAGAGCCAAAAATACGCAGTACTTC. This sequence encodes CASSEGPRAKNTQYF.

This clonotype has more than one count but fewer than ten. This chain links TRBV28 with TRBJ2-1; a possible D gene is TRBD2 (6 bases). Looked up from germline, CDR1 is MDHEN and CDR2 is SYDVKM. V lost 3 bases and J lost 0, with 12 bases in between. The CDR3 is made up of 16 amino acids. The CDR3 spells CASSLGGRSSYNEQFF. The CDR3 nucleotides read TGTGCCAGCAGTTTGGGGGGACGAAGCTCCTACAATGAGCAGTTCTTC.

Comments on this clonotype: A read error may produce the germline difference seen at one junction end. V gene TRBV27 combines with J gene TRBJ2-3; D gene unclear. The CDR3 covers 14 residues. Germline V CDR1 and CDR2: MNHEY, SMNVEV (reference sequence). The CDR3 loop is CASSGGPDTDTQYF. CDR3 sequence (DNA): TGTGCGAGCAGTGGCGGCCCTGACACAGATACGCAGTATTTC.

The chain has TRBV6-1 and TRBJ2-2; D is unclear. CDR3 length: 12 amino acids. Deletions cut 6 bases from V and 16 bases from J, with 18 bases between. Germline values: CDR1 MNHNS, CDR2 SASEGT. DNA for the CDR3: TGTGCCAGCAGGACGAGCACCGAGGCGCAGTTTTTT. Residues: CASRTSTEAQFF.

At least ten counts were recorded for this clonotype. The J gene is TRBJ1-1, the V gene TRBV7-2; a weak D match, TRBD1 (6 bases). CDR3 length equals 14 residues. The V gene's germline CDR1 is SGHTA and CDR2 FQGNSA. V was shortened by 5 bases and J by 5 bases, with 15 bases between the two germline ends. This CDR3 is CASSRGGRRTEAFF. CDR3 nucleotides: TGTGCCAGCAGCCGAGGGGGACGCCGGACTGAAGCTTTCTTT.

This clonotype was found many times. This chain joins TRBV6-6 and TRBJ2-1; D unresolved. V was pared by 8 bases and J by 0 bases, with 8 bases between. The CDR3 spans 13 residues. Germline V gene sequence: CDR1 MNHNY, CDR2 SVGAGI (reference sequence). The CDR3 coding sequence is TGTGCCAGCGCCCGTAGCTCCTACAATGAGCAGTTCTTC. Encoded protein: CASARSSYNEQFF.

V is TRBV10-1 and J is TRBJ2-1, with D perhaps matching TRBD2 (6 bases). From germline, CDR1 is WNHNN and CDR2 SYGVQD (reference sequence). Between the trimmed V and J ends, which lost 5 bases and 10 bases, there was a span of 18 bases. The CDR3 loop spans 14 amino acids. CDR3 nucleotides: TGCGCCAGCAGTTTAGCGGTACTATCCAGGGAGCAGTTCTTC. Protein: CASSLAVLSREQFF.

This clonotype was seen a few times. The chain has TRBV6-1 and TRBJ2-1, with TRBD2 identical over 13 bases. The CDR3 is made up of 16 amino acids. CDR1 and CDR2 from the germline V gene are MNHNS and SASEGT. V lost 8 bases, J lost 5 bases, and 9 bases stayed unmatched. The CDR3 nucleotides are TGTGCCAGCCTAGGGACTAGCGGGGAGGAAAACAATGAGCAGTTCTTC. Protein: CASLGTSGEENNEQFF.

This clonotype has at least ten counts. The V and J genes are TRBV6-1 and TRBJ2-7, with D perhaps TRBD1 (5 bases). This CDR3 is 14 amino acids long. Per the germline V gene, CDR1 is MNHNS and CDR2 is SASEGT. Trimming took off 10 bases at V and 3 bases at J, with 19 bases between the two ends. CDR3 DNA sequence: TGTGCCACGCACCCATCAGGGCCCCTCTACGAGCAGTACTTC. It specifies CATHPSGPLYEQYF.

This clonotype was seen at least ten times. This rearrangement joins TRBV25-1 to TRBJ2-7; 13 nucleotides align to TRBD2. With V trimmed by 8 bases and J by 1 base, 11 bases remained unmatched. Germline values: CDR1 MGHDK, CDR2 SYGVNS. The CDR3 spans 17 residues. The CDR3 bases are TGTGCCAGCGCTCCGGGACTAGCGGGATCCCCGTCCTACGAGCAGTACTTC. Its protein is CASAPGLAGSPSYEQYF.

By share of the sample, this clonotype is medium-sized. The rearrangement uses TRBV6-1 and TRBJ2-1, with TRBD2 as a possible D gene (7 bases). CDR3 length: 13 residues. Germline CDR1 reads MNHNS; CDR2 reads SASEGT. Trimming took off 5 bases at V and 9 bases at J, with 14 bases between the two ends. Here the CDR3 reads CASSKGGGLEQFF. As DNA, the CDR3 is TGTGCCAGCAGTAAAGGGGGGGGCCTTGAGCAGTTCTTC.

This clonotype was recorded many times. This chain connects TRBV4-1 to TRBJ2-3; 12 positions match TRBD2. This CDR3 spans 17 amino acids. Germline V gives CDR1 MGHRA, CDR2 YSYEKL. J was trimmed by 3 bases and V by 3 bases; bases with no gene match: 7. The CDR3 DNA is TGCGCCAGCAGCCATGGCCCTAGCGGGAGGGCGACAGATACGCAGTATTTT. Its protein is CASSHGPSGRATDTQYF.

Note on this clonotype: Being one base from a much bigger clone, this may be a read error. This chain connects TRBV27 to TRBJ2-5; D is uncertain. This CDR3 is built from 12 residues. Trimming removed 6 bases from V and 11 bases from J, with 16 bases in between. CDR1 is MNHEY, CDR2 SMNVEV, per germline (reference sequence). CDR3 coding DNA: TGTGCCAGCAGCCGATTGGGCGGTGAGCAGTACTTC. Its protein is CASSRLGGEQYF.

The chain has TRBV27 and TRBJ2-3; tentative D call: TRBD2 (7 bases). The J call may be faulty, since TRBJ2-7 better matches the DNA end. CDR1 MNHEY and CDR2 SMNVEV come from the germline V gene (reference sequence). This CDR3 is built from 14 residues. CDR3 residues: CAGSRRGGTDTQYF. CDR3 DNA: TGTGCGGGCAGTCGCCGCGGGGGCACAGATACGCAGTACTTC.

Turning to this clonotype: At one of its ends the junction is not consistent with the germline gene, which may arise from a read error. V usage is TRBV10-3 and J usage is TRBJ2-3, with D tentatively TRBD2 (6 bases). This CDR3 comprises 14 residues. Per germline, CDR1 ENHRY and CDR2 SYGVKD. In DNA form, the CDR3 reads TGTGCCATCGGGGGGATGTGCGCCACAGATACTCAGTATTTC. It encodes CAIGGMCATDTQYF.

The chain uses TRBV20-1 and TRBJ1-1; D possibly corresponds to TRBD1 (5 bases). CDR1 and CDR2 from the germline V gene are DFQATT and SNEGSKA (reference sequence). The CDR3 covers 13 residues. V dropped 3 bases and J dropped 3 bases, with 11 bases sitting between them. The CDR3, as DNA: TGCAGTGCTAGGCCGGGACCCCACACTGAAGCTTTCTTT. Amino acid sequence: CSARPGPHTEAFF.

In its sample, this clonotype was seen a few times. A junction end diverges from the germline sequence, so it may reflect a read error. This chain connects TRBV6-1 to TRBJ2-3, with D tentatively TRBD2 (6 bases). CDR1 MNHNS and CDR2 SASEGT come from the germline V gene. CDR3 length equals 16 residues. CDR3: CACSDAGTGAKDTQYF. Here the CDR3 DNA reads TGTGCGTGCAGTGACGCGGGGACGGGAGCCAAAGATACGCAGTATTTC.

The chain has TRBV6-1 and TRBJ1-3; D gene unclear. Germline CDR1 is MNHNS and CDR2 is SASEGT. This CDR3 is 16 amino acids long. The V end lost 2 bases, the J end lost 8 bases, and 19 bases lay between the germline ends. The CDR3 region has the DNA TGTGCCAGCAGTGAATCCCCTCTAACGGATAGAGACACCATATATTTT. It yields the protein CASSESPLTDRDTIYF.

Note on this clonotype: One end of the junction is discordant with germline, which a read error may explain. The chain is built from TRBV6-1 and TRBJ2-3, with D possibly TRBD2 on 6 matching bases. CDR3 size: 14 residues. Germline V gene data show CDR1 as MNHNS and CDR2 as SASEGT. In nucleotides, the CDR3 is TGTGCGGGCATAGGAGGCGGAGGGCCAGATACCCAGTATTTT. This encodes CAGIGGGGPDTQYF.